A selection of T cell receptor beta chains follows, all from one sample in a study of cytomegalovirus exposure and HLA in healthy donors. Profiled with immunoSEQ multiplex PCR; TCRdb holds only in-frame clones, not every one. Of around 190,000 clones detected, about four fifths appear once; the ten largest clones hold roughly 0.99%. Sample: PBMCs. The receptor set was obtained from a woman in her forties in good health and CMV-seronegative. Each CDR3 is given with its conserved first and last residue. Each record gives: D gene, J gene, V gene, clone size, CDR3 DNA, CDR3 protein. D genes are given only for firm matches. Clone size appears in some rows only: once, few, many, or a class for an expanded clone.

>TRBD1|TRBJ2-1|TRBV9|NA
TGTGCCAGCAGCGCATCGAAGGGTGGGACAGGTTACAATGAGCAGTTCTTC
CASSASKGGTGYNEQFF
>TRBD2|TRBJ2-2|TRBV7-2|NA
TGTGCCAGCAGCCCTCGGAGCGGGGTTCGAACCGGGGAGCTGTTTTTT
CASSPRSGVRTGELFF
>NA|TRBJ2-1|TRBV30|NA
TGTGCCTGGAGTGTAGGGGGAAGCTCCTACAATGAGCAGTTCTTC
CAWSVGGSSYNEQFF
>NA|TRBJ1-3|TRBV6-1|once
TGTGCCAGCAGGATTAATCAACAATACACCATATATTTT
CASRINQQYTIYF
>NA|TRBJ2-2|TRBV6-4|NA
TGTGCCAGCAGTGAGACTAGTATCGGGGAGCTGTTTTTT
CASSETSIGELFF
>TRBD2|TRBJ2-3|TRBV10-3|NA
TGTGCCATCAGTGCGGGTAGCGGGAGGCGAGGTGGCACAGATACGCAGTATTTT
CAISAGSGRRGGTDTQYF
>TRBD1|TRBJ2-7|TRBV5-1|few
TGCGCCAGCAGCTTTGGGCAGGGGGACTACGAGCAGTACTTC
CASSFGQGDYEQYF
>NA|TRBJ2-3|TRBV15|few
TGTGCCACCAGCAGAGGTTACCCACGGGAGACAACAGATACGCAGTATTTT
CATSRGYPRETTDTQYF
>NA|TRBJ1-2|TRBV19|NA
TGTGCCAGTAGTTTCCGGGAAGGAGGCGGCTACACCTTC
CASSFREGGGYTF
>TRBD1|TRBJ1-5|TRBV28|NA
TGTGCCAGCACCCTCGACAGGGGTGGCAATCAGCCCCAGCATTTT
CASTLDRGGNQPQHF
>NA|TRBJ2-7|TRBV19|NA
TGTGCCAGTAGTATAATAACTAGCCCCGGCTCCTACGAGCAGTACTTC
CASSIITSPGSYEQYF
>NA|TRBJ1-2|TRBV7-2|NA
TGTGCCAGCAGCTTATTTGACAGTCTATCCTATGGCTACACCTTC
CASSLFDSLSYGYTF
>NA|TRBJ1-2|TRBV7-2|NA
TGTGCCAGCAGCACCCAGCTGGGGAGGGGGTTTAATAACTATGGCTACACCTTC
CASSTQLGRGFNNYGYTF
>TRBD2|TRBJ2-1|TRBV15|NA
TGTGCCACCAGCAGAAGGGGCGGTAGCGGGAGGGATGAGCAGTTCTTC
CATSRRGGSGRDEQFF
>TRBD1|TRBJ2-2|TRBV10-3|NA
TGTGCCAGTAGACAGGGTCGCACCGGGGAGCTGTTTTTT
CASRQGRTGELFF
>TRBD1|TRBJ1-5|TRBV7-2|NA
TGTGCCAGCAGCCGGGCAGGGGGGCTATATAGCAATCAGCCCCAGCATTTT
CASSRAGGLYSNQPQHF
>NA|TRBJ1-2|TRBV18|NA
TGTGCCAGCTCACCACTCAGCTATGGCTACACCTTC
CASSPLSYGYTF
>NA|TRBJ1-1|TRBV27|NA
TGTGCCAGCAGTTTGTATGGCTCAGAAGCTTTCTTT
CASSLYGSEAFF